This TCR beta chain was captured in a study of cytomegalovirus exposure and HLA in healthy donors. It was with 60 Vbeta and 13 Jbeta primers that the PCR ran. In the authors' workflow: Among the unique TCR beta chains that a later analysis counted, about 84 million in all, 10 million to 11 million were shared. Clones were read by immunoSEQ multiplex PCR, and TCRdb kept only the in-frame ones, dropping some. That table gives V, J and clone size, and the DNA gave D and trimming. Of about 95,000 clones listed, about four fifths are singletons. The V gene lost 3 bases and the J gene lost 4 bases, with 9 bases spanning the gap. The CDR3 loop spans 13 amino acids. Germline values: CDR1 SGHTA, CDR2 FQGNSA.

The sequenced material came from PBMCs. The origin of this receptor is an older woman in good health and CMV-seropositive. This rearrangement joins TRBV7-2 to TRBJ1-2, with a weak D call TRBD1 (6 bases). The CDR3 region is CASSLEQGYGYTF. The CDR3 DNA follows: TGTGCCAGCAGCTTGGAACAGGGCTATGGCTACACCTTC.